This T cell receptor beta chain was profiled in a study of blood T cell repertoires in COVID-19. Study-level background: PBMCs, B-cell-depleted T cells, or T cells were the source of the cDNA or gDNA that made up the material.

Authors' processing steps: Researchers report that nucleated cell counts were estimated from reference gene primer amplification. Repertoires were generated with immunoSEQ multiplex PCR, while TCRdb's copy carries only in-frame clones and drops some. For V, J and clone size, that table is used; D and trimming come from the DNA. The repertoire holds a few hundred thousand clones, with roughly nine tenths as singletons. Sequencing was performed on peripheral blood. The TCR was taken from a woman between 40 and 50 years old who had recovered from COVID-19.

This CDR3 is CASSLGLNNEQFF. For the CDR3, the DNA is TGTGCCAGCAGCTTGGGGCTTAACAATGAGCAGTTCTTC. The chain couples TRBV7-3 to TRBJ2-1; the D gene is possibly TRBD1 (5 bases). Germline assignment: CDR1 SGHTA and CDR2 FQGTGA. The CDR3 is made up of 13 amino acids. The V gene lost 3 bases and the J gene lost 5 bases, with 8 bases spanning the gap. Full variable domain (outside the CDR3, taken from reference TRBV7-3 and TRBJ2-1): GAGVSQTPSNKVTEKGKYVELRCDPISGHTALYWYRQSLGQGPEFLIYFQGTGAADDSGLPNDRFFAVRPEGSVSTLKIQRTERGDSAVYLCASSLGLNNEQFFGPGTRLTVL.